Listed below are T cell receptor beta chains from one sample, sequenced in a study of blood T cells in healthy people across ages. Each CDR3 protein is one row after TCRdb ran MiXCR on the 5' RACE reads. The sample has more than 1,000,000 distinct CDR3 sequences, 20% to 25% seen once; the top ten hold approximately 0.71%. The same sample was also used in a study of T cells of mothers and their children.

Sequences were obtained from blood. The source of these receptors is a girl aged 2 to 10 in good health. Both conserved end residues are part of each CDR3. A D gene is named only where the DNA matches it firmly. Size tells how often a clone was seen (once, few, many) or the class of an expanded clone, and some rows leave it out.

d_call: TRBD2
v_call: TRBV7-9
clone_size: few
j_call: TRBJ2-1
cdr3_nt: TGTGCCAGCAGCCCGTATAGCGGGAGAACACTGCATGAGCAGTTCTTC
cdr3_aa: CASSPYSGRTLHEQFF

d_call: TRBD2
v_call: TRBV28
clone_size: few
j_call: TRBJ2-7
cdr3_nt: TGTGCCAGCAGTTTATTGGGACTAGCGTCTCCCAGGGGAGAGCAGTACTTC
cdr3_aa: CASSLLGLASPRGEQYF

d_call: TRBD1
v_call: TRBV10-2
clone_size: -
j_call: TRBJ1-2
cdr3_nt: TGCGCCAGCCGACAGGGCCCGGCTAACTATGGCTACACCTTC
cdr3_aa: CASRQGPANYGYTF

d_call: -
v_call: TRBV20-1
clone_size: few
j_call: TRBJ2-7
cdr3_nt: TGCAGTGCTAGAGATACCCGACTAGGCTTCAGCTACGAGCAGTACTTC
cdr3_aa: CSARDTRLGFSYEQYF

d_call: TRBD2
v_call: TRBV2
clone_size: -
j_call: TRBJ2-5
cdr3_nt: TGTGCCAGCAAGGCGGGAGAAGTGGAAGAGACCCAGTACTTC
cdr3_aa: CASKAGEVEETQYF

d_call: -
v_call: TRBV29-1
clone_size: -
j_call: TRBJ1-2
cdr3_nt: TGCAGCGTTGCTTCTACGGGGGGCCCGGGACGGAGCTATGGCTACACCTTC
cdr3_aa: CSVASTGGPGRSYGYTF

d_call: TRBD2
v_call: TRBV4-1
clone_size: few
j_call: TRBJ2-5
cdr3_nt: TGCGCCAGCAGCCAGCGGGAGGGCTTAGAGACCCAGTACTTC
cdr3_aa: CASSQREGLETQYF

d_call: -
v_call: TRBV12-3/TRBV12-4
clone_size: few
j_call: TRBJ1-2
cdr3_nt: TGTGCCAGCGTCCCCCCATCAGACCTTTGGGGCTACACCTTC
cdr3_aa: CASVPPSDLWGYTF

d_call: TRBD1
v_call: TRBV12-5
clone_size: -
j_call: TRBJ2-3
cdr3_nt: TGTGCTAGTGGTTTGCAACAGGGGTACACAGATACGCAGTATTTT
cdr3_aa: CASGLQQGYTDTQYF

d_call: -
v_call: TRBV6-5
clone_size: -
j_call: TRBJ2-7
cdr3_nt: TGTGCCAGCAGTTACGGGGTGAGCTCCTACGAGCAGTACTTC
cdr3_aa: CASSYGVSSYEQYF

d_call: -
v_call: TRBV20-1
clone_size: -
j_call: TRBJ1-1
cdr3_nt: TGCAGTGCTAGAGATCCTTACAGGGCGAACACTGAAGCTTTCTTT
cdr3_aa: CSARDPYRANTEAFF

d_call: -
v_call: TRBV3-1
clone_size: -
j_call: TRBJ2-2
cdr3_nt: TGTGCCAGCAGCCTGGGACGGTCGCACACCGGGGAGCTGTTTTTT
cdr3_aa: CASSLGRSHTGELFF

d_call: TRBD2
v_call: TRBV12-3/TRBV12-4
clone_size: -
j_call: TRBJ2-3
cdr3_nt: TGTGCCAGCAGTCTTCGGGGAGCGGGGGTCCATACGCAGTATTTT
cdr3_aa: CASSLRGAGVHTQYF

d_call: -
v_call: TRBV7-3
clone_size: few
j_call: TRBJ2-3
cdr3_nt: TGTACCAGCAGCTCCCGAGGAGGGGCCTTTCCCTTTCCCACAGATACGCAGTATTTT
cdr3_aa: CTSSSRGGAFPFPTDTQYF

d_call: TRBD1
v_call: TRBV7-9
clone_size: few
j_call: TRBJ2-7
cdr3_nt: TGTGCCAGCAGCTTTTTCGGACAGGGGAAGGACGAGCAGTACTTC
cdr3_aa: CASSFFGQGKDEQYF

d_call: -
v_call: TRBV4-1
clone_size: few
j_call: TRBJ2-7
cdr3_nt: TGCGCCAGCAGCCCAGGGGCTGAATACGAGCAGTACTTC
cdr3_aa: CASSPGAEYEQYF

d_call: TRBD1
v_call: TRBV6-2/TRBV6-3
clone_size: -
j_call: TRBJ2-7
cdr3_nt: TGTGCCAGCAGCCGGACAGGGTCCCGCTACGAGCAGTACTTC
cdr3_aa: CASSRTGSRYEQYF

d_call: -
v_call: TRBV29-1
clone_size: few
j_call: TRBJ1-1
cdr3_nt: TGCAGCGCCCTGGGAGAGAACACTGAAGCTTTCTTT
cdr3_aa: CSALGENTEAFF

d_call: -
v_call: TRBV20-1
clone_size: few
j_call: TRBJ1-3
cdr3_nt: TGCAGTGCTAGTGAGGACACCATATATTTT
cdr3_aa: CSASEDTIYF

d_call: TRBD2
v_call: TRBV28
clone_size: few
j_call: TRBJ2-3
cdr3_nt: TGTGCCAGCAGTCCACTAGCGGAAGAAGGGGATACGCAGTATTTT
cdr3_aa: CASSPLAEEGDTQYF

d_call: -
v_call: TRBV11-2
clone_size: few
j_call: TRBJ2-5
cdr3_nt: TGTGCCAGCAGCTCGTCATCTAGCGCGTTGGCGACCCAGTACTTC
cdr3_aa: CASSSSSSALATQYF

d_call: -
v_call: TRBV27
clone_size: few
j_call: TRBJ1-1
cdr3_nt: TGTGCCAGCAGGACGTTCCTGGGGCTGAACACTGAAGCTTTCTTT
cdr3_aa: CASRTFLGLNTEAFF

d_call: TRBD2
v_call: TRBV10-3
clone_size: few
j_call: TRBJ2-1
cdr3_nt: TGTGCCACTTTAACAACTAGCGGGGGAAATGAGCAGTTCTTC
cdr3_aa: CATLTTSGGNEQFF

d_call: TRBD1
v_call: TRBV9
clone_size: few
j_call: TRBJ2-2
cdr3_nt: TGTGCCAGCAGCGGACCCGGGACAGGGGACGGGGAGCTGTTTTTT
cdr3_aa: CASSGPGTGDGELFF

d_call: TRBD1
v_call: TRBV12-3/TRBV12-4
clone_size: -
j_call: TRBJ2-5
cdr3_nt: TGTGCCAGCAGTTCCCGCCAACGGCAGGGGGCAGAGACCCAGTACTTC
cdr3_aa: CASSSRQRQGAETQYF

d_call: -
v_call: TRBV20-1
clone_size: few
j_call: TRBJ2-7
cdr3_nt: TGCAGTGCTGGGCAGGGCCCATGGCCCTCCTACGAGCAGTACTTC
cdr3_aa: CSAGQGPWPSYEQYF

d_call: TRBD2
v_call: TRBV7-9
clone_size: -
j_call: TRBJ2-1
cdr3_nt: TGTGCCAGCAGCCCTCCCATTGGACTAGCTATCAATGAGCAGTTCTTC
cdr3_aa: CASSPPIGLAINEQFF

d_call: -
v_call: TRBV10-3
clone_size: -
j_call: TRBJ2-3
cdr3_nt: TGTGCCATCAGTGAGGGAACTTTCAAAACAGATACGCAGTATTTT
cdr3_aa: CAISEGTFKTDTQYF

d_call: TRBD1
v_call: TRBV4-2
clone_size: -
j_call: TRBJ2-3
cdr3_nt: TGTGCCAGCAGCCAAGAGCTGATGACAGGGATAGTAACAGATACGCAGTATTTT
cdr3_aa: CASSQELMTGIVTDTQYF

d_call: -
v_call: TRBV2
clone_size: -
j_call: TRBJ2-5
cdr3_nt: TGTGCCAGCAGTCTATTCGGGACCTTCCCAAAGACCCAGTACTTC
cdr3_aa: CASSLFGTFPKTQYF

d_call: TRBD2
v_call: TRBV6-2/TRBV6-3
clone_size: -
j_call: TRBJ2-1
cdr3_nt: TGTGCCAGCGAAGGGCTAGCGGGAGCTCCCTACAATGAGCAGTTCTTC
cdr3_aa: CASEGLAGAPYNEQFF

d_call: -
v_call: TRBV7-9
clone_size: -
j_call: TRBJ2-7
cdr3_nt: TGTGCCAGCAGCTCCGACTATATCAACGAGCAGTACTTC
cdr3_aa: CASSSDYINEQYF

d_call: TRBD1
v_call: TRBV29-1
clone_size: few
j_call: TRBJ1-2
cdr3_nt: TGCAGCGCAAGGACAGGGGGCGCGAATTATGGCTACACCTTC
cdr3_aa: CSARTGGANYGYTF

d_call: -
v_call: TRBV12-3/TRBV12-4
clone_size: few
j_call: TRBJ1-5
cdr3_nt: TGTGCCAGCAGTTTAGGGGTAGAGCCCCAGCATTTT
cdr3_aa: CASSLGVEPQHF

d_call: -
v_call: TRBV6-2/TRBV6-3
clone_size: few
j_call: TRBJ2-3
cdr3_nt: TGTGCCAGCAGAGGAGGGCCAGATACGCAGTATTTT
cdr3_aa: CASRGGPDTQYF

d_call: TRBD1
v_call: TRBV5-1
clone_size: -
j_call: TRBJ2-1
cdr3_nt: TGCGCCAGCAGCTTGGGGGGGACAGGGGCGAACAATGAGCAGTTCTTC
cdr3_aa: CASSLGGTGANNEQFF

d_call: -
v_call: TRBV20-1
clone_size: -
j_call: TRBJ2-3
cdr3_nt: TGCAGTGCTTTGGCTATCTCAGATACGCAGTATTTT
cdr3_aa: CSALAISDTQYF

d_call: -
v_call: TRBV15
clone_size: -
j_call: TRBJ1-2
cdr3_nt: TGTGCCACTCAGCCCTATCTGGGGAGCTACACCTTC
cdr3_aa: CATQPYLGSYTF

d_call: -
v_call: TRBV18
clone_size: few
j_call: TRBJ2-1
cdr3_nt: TGTGCCAGCTCACCACTGGGCGCGGTCAATGAGCAGTTCTTC
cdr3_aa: CASSPLGAVNEQFF

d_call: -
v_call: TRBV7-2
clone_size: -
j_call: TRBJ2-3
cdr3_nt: TGTGCCAGCAGCCCGAGGGACCCCACAGATACGCAGTATTTT
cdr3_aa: CASSPRDPTDTQYF

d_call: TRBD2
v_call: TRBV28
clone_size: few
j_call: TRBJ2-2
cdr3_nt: TGTGCCAGCAGTTTACTAGCGGGAAACGGGGAGCTGTTTTTT
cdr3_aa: CASSLLAGNGELFF

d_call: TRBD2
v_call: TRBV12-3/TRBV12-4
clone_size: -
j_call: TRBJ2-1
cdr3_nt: TGTGCCAGCAGTTTTGGTAGCGGGAGTGGAAATGAGCAGTTCTTC
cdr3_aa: CASSFGSGSGNEQFF

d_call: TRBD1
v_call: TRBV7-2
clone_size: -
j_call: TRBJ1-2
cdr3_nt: TGTGCCAGCAGCAGACAGGGGTCGGGCTATGGCTACACCTTC
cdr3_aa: CASSRQGSGYGYTF

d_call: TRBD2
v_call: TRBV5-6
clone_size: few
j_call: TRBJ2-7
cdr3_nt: TGTGCCAGCAGCGCTAGACTAGCGGTTGAGTACGAGCAGTACTTC
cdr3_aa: CASSARLAVEYEQYF

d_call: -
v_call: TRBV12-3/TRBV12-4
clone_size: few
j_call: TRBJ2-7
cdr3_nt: TGTGCCAGCAGTGAGGACCATATATCCTACGAGCAGTACTTC
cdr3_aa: CASSEDHISYEQYF

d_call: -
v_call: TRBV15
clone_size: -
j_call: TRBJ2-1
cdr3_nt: TGTGCCACCAGCAGAGGCATCCAGACTTACAATGAGCAGTTCTTC
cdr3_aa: CATSRGIQTYNEQFF

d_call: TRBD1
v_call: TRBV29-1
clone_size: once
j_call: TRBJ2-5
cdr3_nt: TGCAGCGTGGGACAGCTTCTACAAGAGACCCAGTACTTC
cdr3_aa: CSVGQLLQETQYF

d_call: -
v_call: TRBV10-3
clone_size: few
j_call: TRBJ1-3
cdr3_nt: TGTGCCATCAGTTACGGGGCAGACGCCATATATTTT
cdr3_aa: CAISYGADAIYF

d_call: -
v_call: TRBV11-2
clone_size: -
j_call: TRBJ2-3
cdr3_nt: TGTGCCAGCAGCTTAGAGGTCCCCCGAGGGAATACAGATACGCAGTATTTT
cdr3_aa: CASSLEVPRGNTDTQYF

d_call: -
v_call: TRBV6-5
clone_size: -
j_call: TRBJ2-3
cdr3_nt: TGTGCCAGCGGTTTCCAGACGCACGGCACAGATACGCAGTATTTT
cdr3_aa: CASGFQTHGTDTQYF